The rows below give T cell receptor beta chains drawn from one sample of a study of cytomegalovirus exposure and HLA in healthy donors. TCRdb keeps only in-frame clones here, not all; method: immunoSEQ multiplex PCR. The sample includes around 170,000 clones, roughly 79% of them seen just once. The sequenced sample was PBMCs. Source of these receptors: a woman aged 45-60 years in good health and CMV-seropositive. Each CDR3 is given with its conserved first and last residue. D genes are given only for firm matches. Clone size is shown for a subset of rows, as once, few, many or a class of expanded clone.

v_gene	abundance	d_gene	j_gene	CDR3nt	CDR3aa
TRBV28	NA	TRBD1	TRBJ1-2	TGTGCCAGCAGTTCAGGGGGCTATATTAACTATGGCTACACCTTC	CASSSGGYINYGYTF
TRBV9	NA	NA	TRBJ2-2	TGTGCCAGCAGCCTGTCAGGGAACACCGGGGAGCTGTTTTTT	CASSLSGNTGELFF
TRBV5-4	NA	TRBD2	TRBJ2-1	TGTGCTATGACTAGCGGTTCCTACAATGAGCAGTTCTTC	CAMTSGSYNEQFF
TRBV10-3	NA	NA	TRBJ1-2	TGTGCCATCAGTGAGGACAGAGACTATGGCTACACCTTC	CAISEDRDYGYTF
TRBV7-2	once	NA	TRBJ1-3	TGTGCCAGCAGCCCTAGGGGAGGCTCTGGAAACACCATATATTTT	CASSPRGGSGNTIYF
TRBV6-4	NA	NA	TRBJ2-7	TGTGCCAGCAGTGACTCGAGTTTCGGGGGCGAGCAGTACTTC	CASSDSSFGGEQYF
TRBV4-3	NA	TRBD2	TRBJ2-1	TGCGCCAGCAGCCTCATAAATCTAGCGGGACACAATGAGCAGTTCTTC	CASSLINLAGHNEQFF
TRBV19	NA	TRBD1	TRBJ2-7	TGTGCCAGTAGGGGGACAGGGGCTCCCTACGAGCAGTACTTC	CASRGTGAPYEQYF
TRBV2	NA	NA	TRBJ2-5	TGTGCCAGCAGTGAGGGAGTTAGCGTGGCAGAGACCCAGTACTTC	CASSEGVSVAETQYF
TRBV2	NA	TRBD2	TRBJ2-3	TGTGCCGGAACTAGCGGCTACACAGATACGCAGTATTTT	CAGTSGYTDTQYF
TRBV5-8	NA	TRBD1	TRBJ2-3	TGTGCCAGCAGCTTGGGTTTGGACAGGGGCACAGATACGCAGTATTTT	CASSLGLDRGTDTQYF
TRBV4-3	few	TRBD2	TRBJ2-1	TGCGCCAGCAGCCAAGATTGGAGCGGGGGGGCCTACAATGAGCAGTTCTTC	CASSQDWSGGAYNEQFF
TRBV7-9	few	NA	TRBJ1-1	TGTGCCAGCAGCCCGTTAGGGGGGGCCAGTAGTGAAGCTTTCTTT	CASSPLGGASSEAFF
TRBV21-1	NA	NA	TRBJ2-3	TGTGCCAGCAGCAATTATAGACTAGCGGGAGGCACAGATACGCAGTATTTT	CASSNYRLAGGTDTQYF
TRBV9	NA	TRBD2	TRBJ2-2	TGTGCCAGCAGCGTAGTCGCGGGGGGCCCCACCGGGGAGCTGTTTTTT	CASSVVAGGPTGELFF
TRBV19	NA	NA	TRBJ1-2	TGTGCCAGTAGTATCGGCAGGGCTAACTATGGCTACACCTTC	CASSIGRANYGYTF
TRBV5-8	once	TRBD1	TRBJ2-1	TGTGCCAGCAGACCGACTTGGGACAGTTCGGGAAATGAGCAGTTCTTC	CASRPTWDSSGNEQFF
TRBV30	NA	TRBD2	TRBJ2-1	TGTGCCTGGGCTCCGGGACTAGCGCTAAATGAGCAGTTCTTC	CAWAPGLALNEQFF
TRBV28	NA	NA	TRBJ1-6	TGTGCCAGCAGTTCTCCGGGAAGTAATTCACCCCTCCACTTT	CASSSPGSNSPLHF
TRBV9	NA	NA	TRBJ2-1	TGTGCCAGCAGCGTAGAAGGGGATTCCTACAATGAGCAGTTCTTC	CASSVEGDSYNEQFF
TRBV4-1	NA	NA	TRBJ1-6	TGCGCCAGCAGCCAAGATCATAGGCAGGGTTCACCCCTCCACTTT	CASSQDHRQGSPLHF
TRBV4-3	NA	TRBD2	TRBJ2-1	TGCGCCAGCAGCCAAGGAGGTAGCGGGAGAAATAGTGAGCAGTTCTTC	CASSQGGSGRNSEQFF
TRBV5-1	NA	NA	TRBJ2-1	TGCGCCAGCAGCTTGGCCACACAAGGGGGCTACAATGAGCAGTTCTTC	CASSLATQGGYNEQFF
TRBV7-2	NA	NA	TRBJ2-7	TGTGCCAGCAGCTTTAGCGAGTGGGGCGAGCAGTACTTC	CASSFSEWGEQYF
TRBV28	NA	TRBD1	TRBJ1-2	TGTGCCAGCAGTACCCGGACAGGGGGCAGACCTCAAATAAGGGCCGGCCATGGCTACACCTTC	CASSTRTGGRPQIRAGHGYTF
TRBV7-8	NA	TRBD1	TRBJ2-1	TGTGCCAGCAGCTTAAGGGGGCTCGGCCAGTACAATGAGCAGTTCTTC	CASSLRGLGQYNEQFF
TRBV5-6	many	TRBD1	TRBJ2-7	TGTGCCAGCAGCTTGGCCGGGACAGGGAGACGTTACGAGCAGTACTTC	CASSLAGTGRRYEQYF
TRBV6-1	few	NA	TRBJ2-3	TGTGCCAGCAGATTACAAGCCGGGACAGATACGCAGTATTTT	CASRLQAGTDTQYF
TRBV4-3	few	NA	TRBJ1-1	TGCGCCAGCAGCCACAGGGGTAGAGGGACTGAAGCTTTCTTT	CASSHRGRGTEAFF
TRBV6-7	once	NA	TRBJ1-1	TGTGCCAGCAGCTCCCTAGGGAGGGGCGTCCATCCCTATGAAGCTTTCTTT	CASSSLGRGVHPYEAFF
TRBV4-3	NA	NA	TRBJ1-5	TGCGCCAGCAGCCAAGCCAGGGGTCGGCCCCAGCATTTT	CASSQARGRPQHF
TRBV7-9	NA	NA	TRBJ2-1	TGTTCCAGCAGCCCCTTTAGCGTTCTCTCCTACAATGAGCAGTTCTTC	CSSSPFSVLSYNEQFF
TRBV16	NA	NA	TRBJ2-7	TGTGCCAGCAGCCAAGGCGCTCGGACAGCCCCCTACGAGCAGTACTTC	CASSQGARTAPYEQYF
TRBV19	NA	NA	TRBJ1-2	TGTGCCAGTAGGGACCGGGATGCTAACTATGGCTACACCTTC	CASRDRDANYGYTF
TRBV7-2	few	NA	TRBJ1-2	TGTGCCAGCAGCTACCGGGACGCGGGGGGCTACACCTTC	CASSYRDAGGYTF
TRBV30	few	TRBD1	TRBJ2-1	TGTGCCTGGAATCAGGGACAGCCCTACAATGAGCAGTTCTTC	CAWNQGQPYNEQFF
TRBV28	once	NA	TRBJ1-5	TGTGCCAGCAGCCGGTCTTTAAATCAGCCCCAGCATTTT	CASSRSLNQPQHF
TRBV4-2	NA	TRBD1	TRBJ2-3	TGTGCCAGCAGCTCCCGGACAGGGGGCACAGATACGCAGTATTTT	CASSSRTGGTDTQYF
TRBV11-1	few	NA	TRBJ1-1	TGTGCCAGCAGCTACAAGACTGAAGCTTTCTTT	CASSYKTEAFF
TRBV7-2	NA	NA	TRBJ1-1	TGTGCCAGCAGCTTAGCCCTGGGAAGAGGGTCTGAAGCTTTCTTT	CASSLALGRGSEAFF
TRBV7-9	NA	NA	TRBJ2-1	TGTGCCAGCAGCTTAAGCGGTAATGAGCAGTTCTTC	CASSLSGNEQFF
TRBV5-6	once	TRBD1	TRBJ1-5	TGTGCCAGCAGCAGTACGGACAGGGGTAATCAGCCCCAGCATTTT	CASSSTDRGNQPQHF
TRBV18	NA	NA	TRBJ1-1	TGTGCCAGCTCACCACCACAGGGCTTCGCTGAAGCTTTCTTT	CASSPPQGFAEAFF